A selection of T cell receptor beta chains follows, all from one sample in a study of T cells in localized non-small cell lung cancer. TCRdb's table, derived via immunoSEQ multiplex PCR, lists solely in-frame clones and lacks some. The table includes some 22,000 clones, 70% to 85% detected once. The source material was peripheral blood, sampled before any cancer treatment. The receptor set was obtained from a man aged 40 to 70 with stage I lung adenocarcinoma. Each CDR3 is given with its conserved first and last residue. The D gene is left open where the match is weak. Part of the rows lack a size; the others show once, few, many or a class for expanded clones.

cdr3_nt | cdr3_aa | j_call | v_call | d_call | clone_size
TGTGCCAGCAGTTTAGGCTCCGGGACAGATAACTATGGCTACACCTTC | CASSLGSGTDNYGYTF | TRBJ1-2 | TRBV28 | TRBD1 | .
TGCGCCAGCAGCCAGGACCACAGGGGGCGTACCTATGGCTACACCTTC | CASSQDHRGRTYGYTF | TRBJ1-2 | TRBV4-3 | TRBD1 | once
TGTGCCAGCAGCCAAGATGATAGGGGGGAAGCCGAGCAGTACTTC | CASSQDDRGEAEQYF | TRBJ2-7 | TRBV4-2 | . | .
TGCGCCAGCAGCCCCGAGAGGGGGGATCACTATGGCTACACCTTC | CASSPERGDHYGYTF | TRBJ1-2 | TRBV5-1 | . | .
TGTGCCAGCAGTTCGTTTGGTTCGGGGAGCTCCTACAATGAGCAGTTCTTC | CASSSFGSGSSYNEQFF | TRBJ2-1 | TRBV28 | . | .
TGTGCCAGCAGCTTAGGGACGAATGATTTCTTT | CASSLGTNDFF | TRBJ1-1 | TRBV7-2 | . | .
TGTGCCACCAGTAAACAGGGGAGCACTGAAGCTTTCTTT | CATSKQGSTEAFF | TRBJ1-1 | TRBV15 | TRBD1 | .
TGTGCCAGCAGTCCCCCCACGCGCACCGGGGAGCTGTTTTTT | CASSPPTRTGELFF | TRBJ2-2 | TRBV28 | . | .
TGTGCCAGCACCTTAGGGGGGACTAGCGGTATGGCGCAGTTCTTC | CASTLGGTSGMAQFF | TRBJ2-1 | TRBV28 | TRBD2 | .
TGCGCCAGCAGCCAAGTTATCAGCGCAACCTACGAGCAGTACTTC | CASSQVISATYEQYF | TRBJ2-7 | TRBV4-3 | . | .
TGTGCCAGCACCGAAGTGGTCTTCTCTGGAGAGACCCAGTACTTC | CASTEVVFSGETQYF | TRBJ2-5 | TRBV2 | . | few
TGCGCCAGCAGCCAAGTTTTGGAAATGCGGAATTCTAACTATGGCTACACCTTC | CASSQVLEMRNSNYGYTF | TRBJ1-2 | TRBV4-1 | . | once
TGCGCCAGCAGCTTGTTGTCCGGGAGGGGAAACATTCAGTACTTC | CASSLLSGRGNIQYF | TRBJ2-4 | TRBV5-1 | TRBD2 | .
TGTGCCAGCCATTGGCAGGGGTCCACCGGGGAGCTGTTTTTT | CASHWQGSTGELFF | TRBJ2-2 | TRBV19 | . | .
TGTGCCAGCAGTGAAGGGCGGGGGGGCTTCTACGAGCAGTACTTC | CASSEGRGGFYEQYF | TRBJ2-7 | TRBV2 | TRBD2 | .
TGTGCCAGCAGCTTTGGAGGGCAGAGTGAAGCTTTCTTT | CASSFGGQSEAFF | TRBJ1-1 | TRBV5-8 | . | .
TGTGCCAGCAGCTTAGCGGTTACGGACTTCAATTCACCCCTCCACTTT | CASSLAVTDFNSPLHF | TRBJ1-6 | TRBV11-1 | . | once
TGTGCCATCAGTGAACAGGGCGCAGATACGCAGTATTTT | CAISEQGADTQYF | TRBJ2-3 | TRBV10-3 | . | .
TGTGCCAGCAGTCCCGGACTCAACTACGAGCAGTACTTC | CASSPGLNYEQYF | TRBJ2-7 | TRBV7-2 | . | .
TGCGCCAGCAGCATGGGGCGGGAGGGCACCTACGAGCAGTACTTC | CASSMGREGTYEQYF | TRBJ2-7 | TRBV5-1 | TRBD2 | .
TGTGCCAGCAGCCTCCGGGCCCTGGCGGGAGATAATGAGCAGTTCTTC | CASSLRALAGDNEQFF | TRBJ2-1 | TRBV7-8 | TRBD2 | .
TGTGCCAGCAGTTCCTCAGGGGGGGCAGATACGCAGTATTTT | CASSSSGGADTQYF | TRBJ2-3 | TRBV27 | . | few
TGTGCCAGCAGCTTGGGGCTACTAGCGGGAGTTCGCAATGAGCAGTTCTTC | CASSLGLLAGVRNEQFF | TRBJ2-1 | TRBV5-4 | TRBD2 | .
TGTGCCAGCAGCCAAGAGGGGAGGGGATCCTATGGCTACACCTTC | CASSQEGRGSYGYTF | TRBJ1-2 | TRBV4-2 | . | .
TGTGCCAGCAGCTCGAACAGCCTCAATGAGCAGTTCTTC | CASSSNSLNEQFF | TRBJ2-1 | TRBV7-6 | . | .
TGCGCCAGCAGCTCGGGACAGAACACCGGGGAGCTGTTTTTT | CASSSGQNTGELFF | TRBJ2-2 | TRBV5-1 | . | .
TGTGCCATCAGTGAGAGTGGGCGGGGGTTATACAATGAGCAGTTCTTC | CAISESGRGLYNEQFF | TRBJ2-1 | TRBV10-3 | TRBD2 | .
TGCGCCAGCAGCTTGTTACAGGGCTACGAGCAGTACTTC | CASSLLQGYEQYF | TRBJ2-7 | TRBV5-1 | . | few
TGTGCCAGCAGTTACCAGGGGGGACTAGCGGACGAGCAGTACTTC | CASSYQGGLADEQYF | TRBJ2-7 | TRBV6-6 | TRBD2 | .
TGTGCCAGTAGTATGTTCGCCCAGGGGTATCAGCCCCAGCATTTT | CASSMFAQGYQPQHF | TRBJ1-5 | TRBV19 | . | .
TGTGCCAGCAGCTTAAGATGGGGCGACGAGCAGTACTTC | CASSLRWGDEQYF | TRBJ2-7 | TRBV11-3 | . | .
TGCGCCAGCAGCCCGTCCGGGACGGAGCTGAATACGCAGTATTTT | CASSPSGTELNTQYF | TRBJ2-3 | TRBV5-1 | . | once
TGTGCCAGCTCACCCTCGGGTTCGGGGGCTCGGGGCTACACCTTC | CASSPSGSGARGYTF | TRBJ1-2 | TRBV18 | . | .
TGTGCCAGCAGCTTGACAGGGCTAGTGAACATTCAGTACTTC | CASSLTGLVNIQYF | TRBJ2-4 | TRBV7-9 | TRBD1 | .
TGTGCCAGCAGCAACCTCTTTAATGAAAAACTGTTTTTT | CASSNLFNEKLFF | TRBJ1-4 | TRBV21-1 | . | few
TGTGCCAGCAGTGAGGCTAGCGGGGGGGTAGCGACCCAGTACTTC | CASSEASGGVATQYF | TRBJ2-5 | TRBV2 | TRBD2 | .
TGTGCCAGCAGCCTCTCCGAATCCCACGAGCAGTACTTC | CASSLSESHEQYF | TRBJ2-7 | TRBV13 | . | .
TGTGCCAGCAGTTCCCCCGGGACAGGGGATTCACCCCTCCACTTT | CASSSPGTGDSPLHF | TRBJ1-6 | TRBV6-6 | TRBD1 | .
TGTGCCAGCTCACCAAGGGGGGCCGAGCAGTTCTTC | CASSPRGAEQFF | TRBJ2-1 | TRBV18 | . | .
TGTGCCATCAGTGAGTCGGGAGCGGGAGTATCTGGGGCCAACGTCCTGACTTTC | CAISESGAGVSGANVLTF | TRBJ2-6 | TRBV10-3 | TRBD2 | once
TGTGCCAGCAGTGGGAGGCAGGGGACTGAAGCTTTCTTT | CASSGRQGTEAFF | TRBJ1-1 | TRBV2 | . | .
TGTGCCAGCAGTTTAGAAACTAGCGGGGACACCGGGGAGCTGTTTTTT | CASSLETSGDTGELFF | TRBJ2-2 | TRBV28 | TRBD2 | .
TGTGCCAGCAGTCCAGCCGACGGTTTCTACGAGCAGTACTTC | CASSPADGFYEQYF | TRBJ2-7 | TRBV28 | . | .
TGTGCCACCAGCAGAGATAGTATCCAGGGACAGGGTTTTGTCGGGGAGCTGTTTTTT | CATSRDSIQGQGFVGELFF | TRBJ2-2 | TRBV15 | TRBD1 | .
TGTGCCAGTAGTATAGAGACAGGGGGCGAGCAGTACTTC | CASSIETGGEQYF | TRBJ2-7 | TRBV19 | TRBD1 | once
TGCGCCAGCAGCTCGGGACTAGCGGGAATAGAGACCCAGTACTTC | CASSSGLAGIETQYF | TRBJ2-5 | TRBV5-1 | TRBD2 | once
TGCGCCAGCAGCTTGGCCCCCGGGACAGACTACGAGCAGTACTTC | CASSLAPGTDYEQYF | TRBJ2-7 | TRBV5-1 | TRBD1 | .
TGTGCCAGTAGTCCCAGGGGCGCCGGCAAAAACATTCAGTACTTC | CASSPRGAGKNIQYF | TRBJ2-4 | TRBV19 | . | .